Listed below are T cell receptor beta chains from one sample, sequenced in a study of blood T cells in healthy people across ages. TCRdb reanalysed the 5' RACE reads using MiXCR and keeps one entry per CDR3 protein. The sample holds about 1.4 million distinct CDR3 sequences; 45% to 70% are singletons and the top ten take 5% to 7%. The sequencing sample was made of blood. The receptors here all came from a man aged 18 to 30 in good health. CDR3s leave out the opening cysteine and the closing phenylalanine or tryptophan.

TRBV5-1 | ASGWSPGSNTEAF
TRBV2 | ASSAGLTDLPLH
TRBV5-1 | ASSLQGAPLSDTQY
TRBV7-7 | ASSLGGLAMNEQF
TRBV28 | ASSRPGQMNTEAF
TRBV10-3 | AISPPGQGSPNEQF
TRBV5-1 | ASSLSLTSPLYEQY
TRBV20-1 | SAPKREGRDTQY
TRBV7-6 | ASSPAGGGLGEQY
TRBV27 | ASSTGLAKNIQY
TRBV4-1 | ASSPATGENYGYT
TRBV7-7 | ASSPTGINEQF